Given below is one T cell receptor (beta chain) in context. Its recognized antigen is unknown. No base quality information exists; no much larger clone differs at one position. This sample was taken from a study of blood T cell repertoires in COVID-19 (dated by TCRdb to 2020 to 2021). Broadly, across the study: The collaborator samples originated in the United States, Italy and Spain and spanned the acute and convalescent phases of COVID-19. Where HLA class I and class II types were available, the types were taken from metadata supplied by the sample provider, not from assay-based typing. Samples came from the ongoing ImmuneRACE study (first 160 participants) plus 1,254 subjects from 6 global collaborators. The prospective study material was composed of cDNA or gDNA derived from T cells, B-cell-depleted T cells, or PBMCs. A freely available public database, intended as a resource for researchers studying the immune response to SARS-CoV-2, is where the repertoires were released. Sample metadata almost always included a de-identified subject ID, COVID-19 status, age in years and sex. Deeply sampled blood TCRbeta repertoires from subjects exposed to, actively infected with, or recovered from COVID-19 were included in the dataset. Paper-wide results and their limitations: The amount of clinical and demographic metadata varied by source and participant and was provided uncurated.

TCRbeta CDR3 regions were amplified from genomic DNA using the immunoSEQ Assay, a bias-controlled multiplex PCR. The original pipeline was this. Nucleated cell counts per sample were estimated from amplification of reference gene primers within the assay. To quantify the absolute abundance of each unique TCRbeta CDR3 rearrangement, sequence reads were collapsed and filtered. For each sample, productive Simpson clonality was calculated as the square root of Simpson's diversity index across productive rearrangements. TCRdb limited this immuneACCESS table to in-frame rearrangements with V and J called. A share of clones is missing; checked studies link under half to unresolved V genes, and the rest is unexplained. D and trimming come from the DNA, and the V and J calls and clone size come from that table. For this sample the table gives a few hundred thousand clones, of which more than 70% were detected only once. The leading ten clones occupy roughly 4% of the sample.

One collaborating source in Seattle enrolled patients during active infection and followed them longitudinally through the course of disease. The collaborating institutions used their own protocols to collect whole blood in K2EDTA tubes. For TCRbeta analysis, collaborators shipped samples in one of three forms: frozen whole blood, isolated PBMCs, or DNA extracted from either of those sample types. The sample taken for sequencing was peripheral blood. The clonotype was recovered from a woman in her sixties with COVID-19, enrolled during active disease.

The CDR3 region has the sequence CASSLRDEKLFF. The DNA is TGTGCCAGCAGTTTGAGGGATGAAAAACTGTTTTTT. Rearrangement joined TRBV6-6 to TRBJ1-4; no D gene can be assigned with confidence. In the germline V gene (reference sequence), CDR1 corresponds to MNHNY and CDR2 to SVGAGI. The CDR3 contains 12 residues, cysteine and phenylalanine counted. Only the CDR3 DNA is retained, 36 bases long and in frame from the first base. V lost 4 bases and J lost 6 bases; the stretch between them is 6 bases long.